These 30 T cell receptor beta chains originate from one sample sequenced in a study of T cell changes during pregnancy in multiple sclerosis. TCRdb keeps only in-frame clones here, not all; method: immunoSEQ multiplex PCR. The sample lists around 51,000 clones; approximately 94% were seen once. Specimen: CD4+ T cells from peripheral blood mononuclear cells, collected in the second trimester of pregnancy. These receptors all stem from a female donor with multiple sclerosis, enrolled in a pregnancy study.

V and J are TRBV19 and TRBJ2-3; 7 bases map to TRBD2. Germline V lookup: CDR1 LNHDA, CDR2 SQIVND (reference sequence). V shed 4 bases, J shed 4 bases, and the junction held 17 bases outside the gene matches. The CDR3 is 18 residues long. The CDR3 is CASSTTITLAGDADTQYF. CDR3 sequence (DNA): TGTGCCAGTAGTACCACCATCACTCTGGCGGGGGATGCAGATACGCAGTATTTT.

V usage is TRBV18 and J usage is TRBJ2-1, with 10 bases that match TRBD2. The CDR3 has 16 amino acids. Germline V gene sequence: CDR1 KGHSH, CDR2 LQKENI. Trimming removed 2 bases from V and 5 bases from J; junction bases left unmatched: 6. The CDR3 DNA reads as TGTGCCAGCTCACCAATTTTAGCGGGGGGTGACAATGAGCAGTTCTTC. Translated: CASSPILAGGDNEQFF.

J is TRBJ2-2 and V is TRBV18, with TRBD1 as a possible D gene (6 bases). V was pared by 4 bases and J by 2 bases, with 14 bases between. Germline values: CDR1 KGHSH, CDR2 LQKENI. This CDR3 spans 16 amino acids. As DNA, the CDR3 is TGTGCCAGCTCACTCACAGGGAAACCAAACACCGGGGAGCTGTTTTTT. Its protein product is CASSLTGKPNTGELFF.

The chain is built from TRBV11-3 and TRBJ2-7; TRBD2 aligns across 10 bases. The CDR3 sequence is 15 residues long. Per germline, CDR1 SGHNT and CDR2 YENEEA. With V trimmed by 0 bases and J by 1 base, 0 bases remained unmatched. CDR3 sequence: CASSLDSGGSYEQYF. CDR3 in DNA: TGTGCCAGCAGCTTAGATAGCGGGGGGTCCTACGAGCAGTACTTC.

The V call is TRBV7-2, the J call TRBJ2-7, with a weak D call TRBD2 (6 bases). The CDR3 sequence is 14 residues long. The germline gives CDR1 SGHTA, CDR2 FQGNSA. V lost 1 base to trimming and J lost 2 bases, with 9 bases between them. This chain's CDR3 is CASSLEAGTYEQYF. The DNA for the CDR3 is TGTGCCAGCAGCTTAGAGGCGGGGACCTACGAGCAGTACTTC. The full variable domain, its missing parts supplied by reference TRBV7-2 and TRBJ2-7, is GAGVSQSPSNKVTEKGKDVELRCDPISGHTALYWYRQSLGQGLEFLIYFQGNSAPDKSGLPSDRFSAERTGGSVSTLTIQRTQQEDSAVYLCASSLEAGTYEQYFGPGTRLTVT.

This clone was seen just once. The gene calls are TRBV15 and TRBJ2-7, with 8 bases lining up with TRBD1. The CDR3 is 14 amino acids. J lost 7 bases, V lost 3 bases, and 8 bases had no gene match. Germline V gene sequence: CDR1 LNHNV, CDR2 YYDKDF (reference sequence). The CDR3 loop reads CATSRTGAPWEQYF. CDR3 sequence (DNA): TGTGCCACCAGCAGGACAGGGGCTCCCTGGGAGCAGTACTTC.

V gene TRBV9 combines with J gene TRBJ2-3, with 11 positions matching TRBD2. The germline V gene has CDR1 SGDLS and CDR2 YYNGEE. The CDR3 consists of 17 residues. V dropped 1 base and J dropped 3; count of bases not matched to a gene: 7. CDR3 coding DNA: TGTGCCAGCAGCGTAACCCCTAGCGGGGGGTGGACAGATACGCAGTATTTT. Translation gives CASSVTPSGGWTDTQYF.

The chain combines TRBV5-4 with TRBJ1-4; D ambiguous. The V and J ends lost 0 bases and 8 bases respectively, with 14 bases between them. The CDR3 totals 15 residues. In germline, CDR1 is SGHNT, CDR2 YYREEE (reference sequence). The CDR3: CASSLAGSAREKLFF. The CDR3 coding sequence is TGTGCCAGCAGCTTGGCCGGGTCAGCAAGGGAAAAACTGTTTTTT.

The CDR3 loop reads CASSVDAGGGGTDTQYF. The CDR3 coding sequence is TGTGCCAGCAGCGTAGACGCGGGGGGGGGTGGGACAGATACGCAGTATTTT. The chain is built from TRBV9 and TRBJ2-3; 9 bases agree with TRBD2. Germline CDR1 reads SGDLS; CDR2 reads YYNGEE. The junction had 8 bases not matched to a gene; V was cut back by 0 bases and J by 3 bases. CDR3 length equals 17 residues.

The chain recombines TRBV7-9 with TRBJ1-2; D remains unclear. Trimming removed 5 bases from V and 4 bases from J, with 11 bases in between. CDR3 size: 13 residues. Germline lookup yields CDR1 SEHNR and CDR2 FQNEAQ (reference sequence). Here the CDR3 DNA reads TGTGCCAGCAGCGGCGGTTCGGGCTATGGCTACACCTTC. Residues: CASSGGSGYGYTF.

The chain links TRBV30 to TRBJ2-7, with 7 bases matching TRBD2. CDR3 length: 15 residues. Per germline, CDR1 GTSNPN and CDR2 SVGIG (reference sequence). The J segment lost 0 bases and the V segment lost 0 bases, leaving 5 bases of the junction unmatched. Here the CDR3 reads CAWSVVRGSSYEQYF. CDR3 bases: TGTGCCTGGAGTGTAGTGCGGGGGAGCTCCTACGAGCAGTACTTC. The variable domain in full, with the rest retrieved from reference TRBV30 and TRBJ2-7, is SQTIHQWPATLVQPVGSPLSLECTVEGTSNPNLYWYRQAAGRGLQLLFYSVGIGQISSEVPQNLSASRPQDRQFILSSKKLLLSDSGFYLCAWSVVRGSSYEQYFGPGTRLTVT.

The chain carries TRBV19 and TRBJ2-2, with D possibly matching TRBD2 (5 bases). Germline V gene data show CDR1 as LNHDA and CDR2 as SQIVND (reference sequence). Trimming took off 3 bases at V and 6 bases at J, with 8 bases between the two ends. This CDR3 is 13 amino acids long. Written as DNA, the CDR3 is TGTGCCAGTAGTATCTGGGGAGCCGGGGAGCTGTTTTTT. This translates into CASSIWGAGELFF.

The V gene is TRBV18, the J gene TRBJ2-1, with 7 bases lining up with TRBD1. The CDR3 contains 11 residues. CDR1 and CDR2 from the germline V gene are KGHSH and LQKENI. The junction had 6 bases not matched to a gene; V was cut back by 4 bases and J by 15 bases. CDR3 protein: CASSLLGQAFF. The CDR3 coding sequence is TGTGCCAGCTCACTTCTAGGACAGGCGTTCTTC.

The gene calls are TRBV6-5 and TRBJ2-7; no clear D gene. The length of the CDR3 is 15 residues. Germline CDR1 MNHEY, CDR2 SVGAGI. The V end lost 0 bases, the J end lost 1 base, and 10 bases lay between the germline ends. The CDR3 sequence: CASSYSNTFSYEQYF. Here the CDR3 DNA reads TGTGCCAGCAGTTACTCGAACACCTTTTCCTACGAGCAGTACTTC.

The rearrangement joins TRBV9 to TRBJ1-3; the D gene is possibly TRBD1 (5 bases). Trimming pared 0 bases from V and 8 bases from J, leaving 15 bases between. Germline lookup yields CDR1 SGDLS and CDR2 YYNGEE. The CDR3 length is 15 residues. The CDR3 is CASSVATGGGDTIYF. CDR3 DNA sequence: TGTGCCAGCAGCGTAGCTACGGGGGGGGGTGACACCATATATTTT.

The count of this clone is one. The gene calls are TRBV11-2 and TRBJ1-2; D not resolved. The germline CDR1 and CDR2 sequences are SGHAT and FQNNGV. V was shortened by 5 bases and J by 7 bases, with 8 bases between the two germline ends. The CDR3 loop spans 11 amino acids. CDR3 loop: CASSPGTGYTF. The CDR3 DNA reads TGTGCCAGCAGCCCGGGAACTGGCTACACCTTC.

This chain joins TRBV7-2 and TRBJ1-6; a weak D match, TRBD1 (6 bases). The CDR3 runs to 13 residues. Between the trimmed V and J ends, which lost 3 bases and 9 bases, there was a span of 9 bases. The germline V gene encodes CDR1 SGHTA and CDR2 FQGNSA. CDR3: CASSLRQASPLHF. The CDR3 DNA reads TGTGCCAGCAGCTTGCGACAGGCTTCACCCCTCCACTTT.

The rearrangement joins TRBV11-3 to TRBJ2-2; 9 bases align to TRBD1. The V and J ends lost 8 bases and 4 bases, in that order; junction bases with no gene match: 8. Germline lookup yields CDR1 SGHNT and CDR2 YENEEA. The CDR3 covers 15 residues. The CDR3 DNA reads TGTGCCAGCGGACTAGGACAGGGGAGCACCGGGGAGCTGTTTTTT. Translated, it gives CASGLGQGSTGELFF. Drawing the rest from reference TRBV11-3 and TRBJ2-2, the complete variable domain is EAGVVQSPRYKIIEKKQPVAFWCNPISGHNTLYWYLQNLGQGPELLIRYENEEAVDDSQLPKDRFSAERLKGVDSTLKIQPAELGDSAVYLCASGLGQGSTGELFFGEGSRLTVL.

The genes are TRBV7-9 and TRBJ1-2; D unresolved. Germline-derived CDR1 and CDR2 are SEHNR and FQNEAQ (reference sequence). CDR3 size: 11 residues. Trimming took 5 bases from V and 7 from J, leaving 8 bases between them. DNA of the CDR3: TGTGCCAGCAGCCCACTCTTTGGCTACACCTTC. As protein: CASSPLFGYTF.

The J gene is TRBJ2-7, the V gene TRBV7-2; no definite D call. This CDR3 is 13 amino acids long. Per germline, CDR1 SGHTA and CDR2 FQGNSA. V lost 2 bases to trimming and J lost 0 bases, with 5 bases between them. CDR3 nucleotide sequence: TGTGCCAGCAGCTTATTGGCCTCCTACGAGCAGTACTTC. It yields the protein CASSLLASYEQYF.

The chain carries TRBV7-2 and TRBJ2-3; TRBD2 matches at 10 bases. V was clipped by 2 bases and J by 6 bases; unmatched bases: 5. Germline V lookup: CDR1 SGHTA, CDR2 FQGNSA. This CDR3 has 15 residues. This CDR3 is CASSLSGGAPDTQYF. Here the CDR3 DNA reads TGTGCCAGCAGCTTAAGCGGGGGGGCCCCCGATACGCAGTATTTT.

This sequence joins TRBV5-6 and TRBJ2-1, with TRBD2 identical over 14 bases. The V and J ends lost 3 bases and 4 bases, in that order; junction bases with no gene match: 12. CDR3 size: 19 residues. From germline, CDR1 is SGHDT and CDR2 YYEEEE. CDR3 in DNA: TGTGCCAGCAGCTGGGGACTAGCGGGGGCCCCTACCTTATACAATGAGCAGTTCTTC. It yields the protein CASSWGLAGAPTLYNEQFF. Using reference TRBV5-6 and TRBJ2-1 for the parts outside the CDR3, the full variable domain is DAGVTQSPTHLIKTRGQQVTLRCSPKSGHDTVSWYQQALGQGPQFIFQYYEEEERQRGNFPDRFSGHQFPNYSSELNVNALLLGDSALYLCASSWGLAGAPTLYNEQFFGPGTRLTVL.

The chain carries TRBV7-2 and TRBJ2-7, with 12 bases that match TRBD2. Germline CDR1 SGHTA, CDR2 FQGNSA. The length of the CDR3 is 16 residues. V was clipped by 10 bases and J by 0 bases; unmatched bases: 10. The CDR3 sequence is CATSPSGGVNSYEQYF. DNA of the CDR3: TGTGCCACCTCCCCTAGCGGGGGGGTGAACTCCTACGAGCAGTACTTC.

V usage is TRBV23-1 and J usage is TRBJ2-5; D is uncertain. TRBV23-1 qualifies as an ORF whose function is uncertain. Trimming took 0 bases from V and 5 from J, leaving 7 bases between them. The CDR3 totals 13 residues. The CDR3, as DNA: TGCGCCAGCAGTCAATCTGAGTCGGAGACCCAGTACTTC. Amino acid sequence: CASSQSESETQYF.

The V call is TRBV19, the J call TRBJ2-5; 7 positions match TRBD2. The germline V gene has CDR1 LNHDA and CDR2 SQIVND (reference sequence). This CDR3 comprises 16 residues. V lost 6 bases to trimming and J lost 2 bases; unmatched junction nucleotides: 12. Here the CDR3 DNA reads TGTGCCAGTAGAGAAAAAAGGGCTAGCGGACAAGAGACCCAGTACTTC. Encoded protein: CASREKRASGQETQYF.

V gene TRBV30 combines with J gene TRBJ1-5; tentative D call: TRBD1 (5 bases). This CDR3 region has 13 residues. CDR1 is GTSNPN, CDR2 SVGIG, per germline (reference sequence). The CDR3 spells CAATPGPNQPQHF. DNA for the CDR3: TGTGCTGCGACCCCAGGGCCTAATCAGCCCCAGCATTTT.

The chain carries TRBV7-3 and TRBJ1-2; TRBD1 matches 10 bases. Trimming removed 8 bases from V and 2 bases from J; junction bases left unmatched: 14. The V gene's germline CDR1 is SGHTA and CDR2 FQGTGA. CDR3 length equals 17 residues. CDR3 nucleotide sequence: TGTGCCAGCGCCATCCGAAAGACAGGGGGCCCCAACTATGGCTACACCTTC. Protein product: CASAIRKTGGPNYGYTF. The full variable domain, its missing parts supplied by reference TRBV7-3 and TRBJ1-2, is GAGVSQTPSNKVTEKGKYVELRCDPISGHTALYWYRQSLGQGPEFLIYFQGTGAADDSGLPNDRFFAVRPEGSVSTLKIQRTERGDSAVYLCASAIRKTGGPNYGYTFGSGTRLTVV.

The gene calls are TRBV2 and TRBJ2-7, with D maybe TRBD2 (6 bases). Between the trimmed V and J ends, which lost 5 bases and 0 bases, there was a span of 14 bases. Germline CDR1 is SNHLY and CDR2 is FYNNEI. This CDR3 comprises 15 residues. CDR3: CASSYRRGASYEQYF. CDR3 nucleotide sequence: TGTGCCAGCAGTTATAGGAGGGGCGCCTCCTACGAGCAGTACTTC.

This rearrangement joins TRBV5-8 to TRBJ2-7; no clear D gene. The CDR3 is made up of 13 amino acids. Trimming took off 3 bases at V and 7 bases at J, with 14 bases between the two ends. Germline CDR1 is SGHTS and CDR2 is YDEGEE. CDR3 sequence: CASSWAAFGEQYF. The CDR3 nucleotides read TGTGCCAGCAGCTGGGCAGCCTTCGGTGAGCAGTACTTC.

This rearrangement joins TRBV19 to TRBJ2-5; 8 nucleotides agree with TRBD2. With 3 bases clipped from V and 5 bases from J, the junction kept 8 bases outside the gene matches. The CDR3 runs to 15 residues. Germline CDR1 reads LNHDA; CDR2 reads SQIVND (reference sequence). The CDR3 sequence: CASSIGTRGGETQYF. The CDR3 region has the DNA TGTGCCAGTAGTATCGGGACCCGGGGGGGGGAGACCCAGTACTTC.